Below, 20 T cell receptor beta chains from the same sample are listed, as sequenced in a study of graft-versus-host responses after intestinal transplantation. Sequencing used immunoSEQ multiplex PCR; TCRdb keeps in-frame clones, though not all of them. Here the sample spans around 14,000 clones, around 94% being singletons. The sequencing here drew on PBMCs, taken 9 days after transplant. These receptors originate from a human patient who received an intestinal transplant, so some T cells may come from the graft donor.

The chain recombines TRBV4-1 with TRBJ2-7, with TRBD2 as a possible D gene (6 bases). V lost 1 base, J lost 2 bases, and 18 bases lay in between. Per germline, CDR1 MGHRA and CDR2 YSYEKL. The CDR3 totals 17 residues. The CDR3 DNA reads TGCGCCAGCAGCCAAGGGCCCCCGACTAGTGGGGCCTACGAGCAGTACTTC. Protein sequence: CASSQGPPTSGAYEQYF.

The sample holds a few counts of this clone. V and J are TRBV19 and TRBJ2-7, with 11 bases identical to TRBD2. The J segment lost 8 bases and the V segment lost 3 bases, leaving 3 bases of the junction unmatched. This CDR3 comprises 13 residues. CDR1 and CDR2 (germline): LNHDA, SQIVND (reference sequence). The CDR3 loop is CASSITSGRQQYF. CDR3 coding DNA: TGTGCCAGTAGTATCACTAGCGGGAGACAGCAGTACTTC.

The chain employs TRBV6-5 and TRBJ1-1; D not certain. The V and J ends lost 8 bases and 5 bases respectively, with 12 bases between them. Germline V lookup: CDR1 MNHEY, CDR2 SVGAGI. CDR3 length equals 12 residues. The DNA of the CDR3 is TGTGCCAGCTCTCCAGGAGGGACTGAAGCTTTCTTT. Translated: CASSPGGTEAFF.

The chain is built from TRBV5-4 and TRBJ2-7; no reliable D call. Trimming stripped 0 bases from V and 5 bases from J, with 6 bases between. CDR1 SGHNT and CDR2 YYREEE come from the germline V gene (reference sequence). CDR3 size: 12 residues. CDR3 nucleotide sequence: TGTGCCAGCAGCTTGGCTTTCCACGAGCAGTACTTC. Encoded protein: CASSLAFHEQYF.

This CDR3 is CASSIGPKLTTEAFF. CDR3 DNA: TGTGCCAGTAGTATAGGACCCAAACTCACCACTGAAGCTTTCTTT. This sequence joins TRBV19 and TRBJ1-1; the D is unclear. The V and J ends lost 1 base and 4 bases respectively, with 13 bases between them. Germline V gene sequence: CDR1 LNHDA, CDR2 SQIVND (reference sequence). This CDR3 is 15 amino acids long.

The V call is TRBV5-1, the J call TRBJ2-1, with a possible D match to TRBD2 (5 bases). The V gene lost 6 bases and the J gene lost 9 bases, with 10 bases spanning the gap. CDR3 length: 11 amino acids. Per the germline V gene, CDR1 is SGHRS and CDR2 is YFSETQ. CDR3 in DNA: TGCGCCAGCAAATACAGCGGTGAGCAGTTCTTC. Its translation: CASKYSGEQFF.

In this sample, this clone turned up once. CDR3 in amino acids: CASRDRGYEQYF. The CDR3 DNA reads as TGTGCCAGCAGGGACAGGGGTTACGAGCAGTACTTC. J is TRBJ2-7 and V is TRBV27, with 9 positions matching TRBD1. Germline CDR1 is MNHEY and CDR2 is SMNVEV (reference sequence). The CDR3 is 12 residues long. The trim removed 6 bases at V and 4 bases at J, leaving 1 base unmatched.

This chain connects TRBV29-1 to TRBJ2-5, with D perhaps matching TRBD1 or TRBD2 (7 bases each). This CDR3 has 15 amino acids. The V end lost 0 bases, the J end lost 5 bases, and 16 bases lay between the germline ends. CDR1 and CDR2 (germline): SQVTM, ANQGSEA. In DNA form, the CDR3 reads TGCAGCGTTGAAGATCTTGGGAGGGGGCAGGAGACCCAGTACTTC. Translated, it gives CSVEDLGRGQETQYF.

The CDR3 bases are TGCAGCGTTGGGGGGACCCCCACCTCTGGGGCCAACGTCCTGACTTTC. This sequence encodes CSVGGTPTSGANVLTF. V and J are TRBV29-1 and TRBJ2-6; the D gene could be TRBD1 or TRBD2 (5 bases each). The CDR3 runs to 16 residues. Germline-derived CDR1 and CDR2 are SQVTM and ANQGSEA. V was shortened by 4 bases and J by 0 bases, with 13 bases between the two germline ends.

The chain couples TRBV14 to TRBJ1-1, with D unclear. The germline V gene encodes CDR1 SGHDN and CDR2 FVKESK. The CDR3 sequence is 14 residues long. V lost 3 bases and J 3 bases, leaving 11 bases between the germline ends. The CDR3 DNA reads TGTGCCAGCAGCCAGTCTGCCAGCTACACTGAAGCTTTCTTT. As protein: CASSQSASYTEAFF.

The rearrangement joins TRBV7-9 to TRBJ1-1, with D possibly TRBD1 on 6 matching bases. Germline V gene data show CDR1 as SEHNR and CDR2 as FQNEAQ (reference sequence). The V end was cut by 4 bases, the J end by 0 bases, with 21 bases between. This CDR3 is 18 amino acids long. The CDR3 DNA sequence: TGTGCCAGCAGCTCTTCCCGGGACAACTTGTTCATGAACACTGAAGCTTTCTTT. It encodes CASSSSRDNLFMNTEAFF.

This rearrangement joins TRBV6-5 to TRBJ2-1, with 10 bases that match TRBD2. Germline trimming cut 7 bases from V and 7 bases from J; bases unmatched to any gene: 7. Germline CDR1 MNHEY, CDR2 SVGAGI. This CDR3 is 14 amino acids long. CDR3: CASNLASGSNEQFF. In nucleotides, the CDR3 is TGTGCCAGCAATCTAGCTAGCGGGAGTAATGAGCAGTTCTTC.

V and J are TRBV29-1 and TRBJ1-1; 8 nucleotides match TRBD1. Germline lookup yields CDR1 SQVTM and CDR2 ANQGSEA. After removal of 2 bases from V and 4 bases from J, the junction contained 3 bases not matched to a gene. There are 13 residues in the CDR3. The CDR3 loop is CSVESGGITEAFF. CDR3 DNA: TGCAGCGTTGAATCAGGGGGCATCACTGAAGCTTTCTTT.

The chain has TRBV6-6 and TRBJ2-3, with 7 bases aligning to TRBD1. Looked up from germline, CDR1 is MNHNY and CDR2 is SVGAGI (reference sequence). This CDR3 has 16 amino acids. V gave up 2 bases and J gave up 0 bases; unmatched junction bases: 5. In nucleotides, the CDR3 is TGTGCCAGCAGTTACACCAGACAGGGAAGCACAGATACGCAGTATTTT. Its translation is CASSYTRQGSTDTQYF.

The chain carries TRBV6-6 and TRBJ2-2; no definite D call. Trimming took off 7 bases at V and 0 bases at J, with 6 bases between the two ends. Germline assignment: CDR1 MNHNY and CDR2 SVGAGI (reference sequence). CDR3 length: 13 residues. The CDR3 DNA follows: TGTGCCAGCAAGGGCGCGAACACCGGGGAGCTGTTTTTT. As protein: CASKGANTGELFF.

This sequence joins TRBV13 and TRBJ2-5; D is undetermined. CDR1 is PRHDT and CDR2 is FYEKMQ in the germline V gene (reference sequence). Trimming removed 5 bases at V and 1 base at J, with 14 bases between. The CDR3 totals 15 residues. Written as DNA, the CDR3 is TGTGCCAGCAGCGCCCAGCAGGACGGCCAAGAGACCCAGTACTTC. Protein product: CASSAQQDGQETQYF.

This chain links TRBV7-6 with TRBJ2-7, with 13 positions matching TRBD2. The CDR3 totals 15 residues. The germline V gene encodes CDR1 SGHVS and CDR2 FNYEAQ. Trimming removed 5 bases from V and 0 bases from J; junction bases left unmatched: 1. The DNA of the CDR3 is TGTGCCAGCAGCCGGACTAGCGGGAGCTCCTACGAGCAGTACTTC. It yields the protein CASSRTSGSSYEQYF.

This rearrangement joins TRBV27 to TRBJ2-7; D is undetermined. Trimming took off 5 bases at V and 3 bases at J, with 20 bases between the two ends. This CDR3 region has 16 residues. Germline V gene data show CDR1 as MNHEY and CDR2 as SMNVEV (reference sequence). DNA for the CDR3: TGTGCCAGCAGTCCGTGGGGTGGGCAGTCGATCTACGAGCAGTACTTC. Translating it yields CASSPWGGQSIYEQYF.

The gene calls are TRBV5-1 and TRBJ2-5, with TRBD1 matching over 7 bases. J gave up 3 bases and V 6 bases, and 11 bases lay outside the gene matches. CDR3 length equals 15 residues. CDR1 and CDR2 from the germline V gene are SGHRS and YFSETQ. Here the CDR3 reads CASNFRTGSEETQYF. DNA of the CDR3: TGCGCCAGCAACTTTAGGACAGGTTCCGAAGAGACCCAGTACTTC.

The chain joins TRBV7-9 to TRBJ2-2; D perhaps matches TRBD1 (5 bases). The CDR3 spans 15 residues. The ends were cut back, 0 bases at V and 4 bases at J, with 9 bases in the middle. Germline values: CDR1 SEHNR, CDR2 FQNEAQ (reference sequence). DNA of the CDR3: TGTGCCAGCAGCTTAGCGCCAGGGTCCACCGGGGAGCTGTTTTTT. Amino acids: CASSLAPGSTGELFF.